Only a few counts were recorded for the clone carrying this TCR beta chain. Its antigen remains unknown. This sample was included in a study of T-cell memory formation after mild COVID-19. The TCR alpha and TCR beta cDNA libraries, bearing sample barcodes and UMIs, were generated by 5'RACE using constant-segment primers. TCRdb fed the 5' RACE reads into MiXCR, producing one record per CDR3 protein. The repertoire holds about 49,000 distinct CDR3 sequences, with around 7% as singletons. The V gene end was trimmed by 1 base and the J gene end by 3 bases; junction bases not matched to a gene: 9. CDR1 DFQATT and CDR2 SNEGSKA come from the germline V gene (reference sequence). This CDR3 is 16 amino acids long. Notes on the study in general: Certain responding clones were present in pre-infection memory, suggesting participation of cross-reactive memory. Clones which contracted sat mainly in CM and EM if CD4+, and in EMRA if CD8+.

V and J are TRBV20-1 and TRBJ2-3; 8 bases line up with TRBD2. The TCR comes from a man aged 18 to 29 who had mild COVID-19 (a few samples of this study predate the infection). Cell type and time point are not known. Sequenced sample: PBMCs or a T cell subset sorted from them (not recorded which). For the CDR3, the DNA is TGCAGTGCTAGAGCCCGGGGGGGAGTTAGGACAGATACGCAGTATTTT. Its translation is CSARARGGVRTDTQYF.